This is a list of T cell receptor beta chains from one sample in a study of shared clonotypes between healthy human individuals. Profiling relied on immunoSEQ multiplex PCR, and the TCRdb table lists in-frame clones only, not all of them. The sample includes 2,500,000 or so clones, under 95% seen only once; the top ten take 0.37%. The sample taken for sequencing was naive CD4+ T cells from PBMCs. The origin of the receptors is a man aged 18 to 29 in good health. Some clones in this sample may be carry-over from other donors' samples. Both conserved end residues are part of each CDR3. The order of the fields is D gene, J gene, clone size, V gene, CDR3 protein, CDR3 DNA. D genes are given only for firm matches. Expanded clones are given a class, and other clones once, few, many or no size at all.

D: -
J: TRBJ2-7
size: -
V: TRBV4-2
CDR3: CASSQDSLERWVSYEQYF
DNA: TGTGCCAGCAGCCAAGATTCTCTCGAAAGATGGGTCTCGTACGAGCAGTACTTC

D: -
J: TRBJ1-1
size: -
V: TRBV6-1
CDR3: CASSVATEAFF
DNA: TGTGCCAGCAGTGTGGCGACAGAAGCTTTCTTT

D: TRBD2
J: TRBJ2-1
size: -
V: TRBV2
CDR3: CASSDLGLADYNEQFF
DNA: TGTGCCAGCAGTGATTTGGGACTAGCGGACTACAATGAGCAGTTCTTC

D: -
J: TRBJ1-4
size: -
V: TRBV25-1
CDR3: CASSEGSGGAGKLFF
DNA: TGTGCCAGCAGTGAAGGCTCAGGCGGGGCGGGAAAACTGTTTTTT

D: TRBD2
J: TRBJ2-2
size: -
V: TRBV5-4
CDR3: CASSLGLAGGPLSAGELFF
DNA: TGTGCCAGCAGCTTGGGACTAGCGGGAGGGCCTCTTTCGGCCGGGGAGCTGTTTTTT

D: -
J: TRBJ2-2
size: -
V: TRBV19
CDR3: CASSIRQITGELFF
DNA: TGTGCCAGTAGTATTCGACAGATCACCGGGGAGCTGTTTTTT

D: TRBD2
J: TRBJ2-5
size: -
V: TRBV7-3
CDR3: CASRGTSAEETQYF
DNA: TGTGCCAGCCGGGGAACTAGCGCCGAAGAGACCCAGTACTTC

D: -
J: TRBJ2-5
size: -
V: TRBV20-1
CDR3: CSARLQTQYF
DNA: TGCAGTGCTAGATTGCAGACCCAGTACTTC

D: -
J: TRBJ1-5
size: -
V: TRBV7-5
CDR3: CARIERVFLQPQHF
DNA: TGTGCCAGAATCGAGAGGGTTTTCCTCCAGCCCCAGCATTTT

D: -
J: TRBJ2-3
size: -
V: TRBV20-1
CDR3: CSAAPSDTQYF
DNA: TGCAGTGCCGCCCCGTCAGATACGCAGTATTTT

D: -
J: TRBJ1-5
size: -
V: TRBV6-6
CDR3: CASSRQGPQPQHF
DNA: TGTGCCAGCAGTCGGCAGGGTCCTCAGCCCCAGCATTTT

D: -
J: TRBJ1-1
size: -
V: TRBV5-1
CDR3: CASSSYRALNTEAFF
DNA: TGCGCCAGCAGCTCGTACAGGGCCCTGAACACTGAAGCTTTCTTT

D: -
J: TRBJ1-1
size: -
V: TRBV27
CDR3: CASIVGAFF
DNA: TGTGCCAGCATCGTGGGGGCTTTCTTT

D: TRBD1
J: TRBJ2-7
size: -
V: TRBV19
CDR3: CASGTGTGTYEQYF
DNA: TGTGCCAGTGGAACCGGGACAGGGACCTACGAGCAGTACTTC

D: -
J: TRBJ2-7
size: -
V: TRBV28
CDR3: CASSFPGKEQYF
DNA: TGTGCCAGCAGTTTTCCGGGGAAGGAGCAGTACTTC

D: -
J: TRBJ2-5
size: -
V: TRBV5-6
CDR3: CASSRNRFRTPQETQYF
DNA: TGTGCCAGCAGCCGCAACAGGTTTAGAACCCCCCAAGAGACCCAGTACTTC

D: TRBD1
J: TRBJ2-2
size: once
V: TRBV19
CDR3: CASKAGQGRAGELFF
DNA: TGTGCCAGCAAAGCCGGACAGGGGAGGGCCGGGGAGCTGTTTTTT

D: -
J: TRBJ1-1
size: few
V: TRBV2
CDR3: CASSGPRTAAFF
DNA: TGTGCCAGCTCCGGGCCAAGAACTGCAGCTTTCTTT

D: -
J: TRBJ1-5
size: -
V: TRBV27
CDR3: CASSLRYSNQPQHF
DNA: TGTGCCAGCAGCCTTCGCTATAGCAATCAGCCCCAGCATTTT

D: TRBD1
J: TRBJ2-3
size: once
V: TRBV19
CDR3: CASSRVTGAPTDTQYF
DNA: TGTGCCAGTAGTAGGGTGACAGGGGCCCCCACAGATACGCAGTATTTT

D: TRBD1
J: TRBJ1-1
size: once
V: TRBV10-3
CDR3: CATQGVSNTEAFF
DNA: TGTGCCACCCAGGGGGTGTCGAACACTGAAGCTTTCTTT

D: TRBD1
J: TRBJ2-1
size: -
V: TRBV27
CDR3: CASSLPGQGLNEQFF
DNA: TGTGCCAGCAGTTTACCGGGACAGGGCCTCAATGAGCAGTTCTTC

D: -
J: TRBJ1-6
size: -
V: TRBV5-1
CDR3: CASSLAGRSPLHF
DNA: TGCGCCAGCAGCTTGGCAGGGAGGTCACCCCTCCACTTT

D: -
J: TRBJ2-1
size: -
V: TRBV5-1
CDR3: CASSPEGGGPTNEQFF
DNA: TGCGCCAGCAGCCCCGAGGGAGGGGGACCCACCAATGAGCAGTTCTTC

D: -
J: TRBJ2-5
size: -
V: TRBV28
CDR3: CASRGVFGTQKETQYF
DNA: TGTGCCAGCAGAGGGGTATTTGGGACTCAGAAAGAGACCCAGTACTTC

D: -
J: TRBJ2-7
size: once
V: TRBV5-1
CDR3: CASSPRTDTYEQYF
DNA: TGCGCCAGCAGCCCCCGGACGGACACCTACGAGCAGTACTTC

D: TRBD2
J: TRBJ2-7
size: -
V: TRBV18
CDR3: CASSPPGAGYEQYF
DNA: TGTGCCAGCTCACCACCAGGAGCGGGGTACGAGCAGTACTTC

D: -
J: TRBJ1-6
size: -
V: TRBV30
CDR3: CAWTHRRPANSPLHF
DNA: TGTGCCTGGACCCACCGTCGCCCCGCCAATTCACCCCTCCACTTT

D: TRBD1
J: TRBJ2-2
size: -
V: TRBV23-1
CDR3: CASSQKDRGRSDTGELFF
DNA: TGCGCCAGCAGTCAAAAAGACAGGGGCCGCTCGGACACCGGGGAGCTGTTTTTT

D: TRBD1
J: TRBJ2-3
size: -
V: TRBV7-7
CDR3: CASSPGTGGLADTQYF
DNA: TGTGCCAGCAGCCCAGGGACAGGGGGCTTGGCAGATACGCAGTATTTT

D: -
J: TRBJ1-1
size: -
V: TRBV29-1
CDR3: CSASGPSGKNTEAFF
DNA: TGCAGCGCATCCGGGCCCTCTGGGAAGAACACTGAAGCTTTCTTT

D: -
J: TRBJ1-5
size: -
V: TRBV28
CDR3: CASSFVDLGGNQPQHF
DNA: TGTGCCAGCAGTTTCGTCGATCTAGGGGGCAATCAGCCCCAGCATTTT

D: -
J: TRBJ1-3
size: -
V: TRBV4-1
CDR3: CASSPTGNTIYF
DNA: TGCGCCAGCAGTCCTACTGGAAACACCATATATTTT

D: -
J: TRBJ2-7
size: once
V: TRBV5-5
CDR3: CASSLEGHFNEQYF
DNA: TGTGCCAGCAGCTTGGAGGGGCATTTCAACGAGCAGTACTTC

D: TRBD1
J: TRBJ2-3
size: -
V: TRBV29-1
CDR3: CSVDTGGATDTQYF
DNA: TGCAGCGTTGATACAGGGGGCGCGACAGATACGCAGTATTTT

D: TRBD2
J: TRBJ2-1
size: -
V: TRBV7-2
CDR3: CASSLLRGTSGYNEQFF
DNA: TGTGCCAGCAGCCTACTCCGCGGGACTAGCGGCTACAATGAGCAGTTCTTC

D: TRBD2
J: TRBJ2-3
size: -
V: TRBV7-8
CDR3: CASTQNGGRSADTQYF
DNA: TGTGCCAGCACCCAAAACGGCGGGAGATCGGCAGATACGCAGTATTTT

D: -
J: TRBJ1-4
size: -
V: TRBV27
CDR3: CARTESNEKLFF
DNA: TGTGCCAGGACAGAGAGTAATGAAAAACTGTTTTTT

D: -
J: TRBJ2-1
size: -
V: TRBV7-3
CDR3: CASSFQGGERSYNEQFF
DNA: TGTGCCAGCAGCTTCCAAGGGGGGGAAAGATCCTACAATGAGCAGTTCTTC

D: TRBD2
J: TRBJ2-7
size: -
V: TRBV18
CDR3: CASSPPTSGGSYEQYF
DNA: TGTGCCAGCTCACCACCGACTAGCGGGGGCTCCTACGAGCAGTACTTC

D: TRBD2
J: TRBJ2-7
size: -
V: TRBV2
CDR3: CASRPLAGGGYEQYF
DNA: TGTGCCAGCAGGCCCCTAGCGGGAGGGGGCTACGAGCAGTACTTC

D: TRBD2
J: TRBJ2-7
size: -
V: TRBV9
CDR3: CASSVGTSGSYEQYF
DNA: TGTGCCAGCAGCGTAGGGACTAGCGGGTCCTACGAGCAGTACTTC

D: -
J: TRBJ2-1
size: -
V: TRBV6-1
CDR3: CASTGTFSYNEQFF
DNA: TGTGCCAGCACCGGGACTTTCTCCTACAATGAGCAGTTCTTC

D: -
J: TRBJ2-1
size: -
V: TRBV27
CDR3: CASSFGLPYYNEQFF
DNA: TGTGCCAGCAGTTTTGGGCTGCCTTACTACAATGAGCAGTTCTTC

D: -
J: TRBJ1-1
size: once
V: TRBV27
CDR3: CASSRRQLVATEAFF
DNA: TGTGCCAGCAGCCGGAGACAGTTAGTAGCCACTGAAGCTTTCTTT

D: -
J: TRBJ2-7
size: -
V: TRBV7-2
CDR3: CASRPRSGSYEQYF
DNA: TGTGCCAGCAGACCCCGCTCAGGGTCCTACGAGCAGTACTTC

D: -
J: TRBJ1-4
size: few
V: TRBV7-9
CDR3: CASSLAGANEKLFF
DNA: TGTGCCAGCAGCTTAGCAGGAGCAAATGAAAAACTGTTTTTT

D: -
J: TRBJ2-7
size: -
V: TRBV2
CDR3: CASSRSYEQYF
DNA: TGTGCCAGCAGTAGATCCTACGAGCAGTACTTC

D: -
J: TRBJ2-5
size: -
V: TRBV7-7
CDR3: CASSFIPGETQYF
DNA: TGTGCCAGCAGCTTTATTCCGGGGGAGACCCAGTACTTC

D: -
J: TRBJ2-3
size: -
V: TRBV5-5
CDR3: CASTADLGHTDTQYF
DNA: TGTGCCAGCACGGCGGACCTTGGACACACAGATACGCAGTATTTT

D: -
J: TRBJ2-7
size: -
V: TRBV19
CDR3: CASSTSHSSYEQYF
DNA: TGTGCCAGTAGTACAAGTCACTCCTCCTACGAGCAGTACTTC

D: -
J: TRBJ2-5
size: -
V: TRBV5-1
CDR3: CASSLAGSRQETQYF
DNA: TGCGCCAGCAGCTTGGCAGGGTCTAGGCAAGAGACCCAGTACTTC

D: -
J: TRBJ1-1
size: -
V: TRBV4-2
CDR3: CASSQRLGTTEAFF
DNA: TGTGCCAGCAGCCAACGCCTCGGGACAACCGAAGCTTTCTTT